The next 30 T cell receptor beta chains were all read from a single sample in a study of siplizumab effects on memory and regulatory T cells. This table comes from immunoSEQ multiplex PCR, and its TCRdb copy is limited to in-frame clones, with some not included. The sample has around 100,000 clones; 91% are singletons. The sequenced sample was CD4+ T cells sorted from blood. The receptors originated from a human donor in good health.

The chain recombines TRBV7-6 with TRBJ2-2; 12 nucleotides match TRBD2. CDR3 size: 16 residues. Germline lookup yields CDR1 SGHVS and CDR2 FNYEAQ. V shed 4 bases and J 4 bases; nucleotides not matched to a gene: 4. The CDR3, as DNA: TGTGCCAGCAGCTCTAGCGGGGGGGTTGTCACCGGGGAGCTGTTTTTT. Protein product: CASSSSGGVVTGELFF. The variable domain in full, with the rest retrieved from reference TRBV7-6 and TRBJ2-2, is GAGVSQSPRYKVTKRGQDVALRCDPISGHVSLYWYRQALGQGPEFLTYFNYEAQQDKSGLPNDRFSAERPEGSISTLTIQRTEQRDSAMYRCASSSSGGVVTGELFFGEGSRLTVL.

The CDR3 reads CASSVGFRDGYTF. Here the CDR3 DNA reads TGTGCCAGCAGCGTGGGATTCAGGGACGGCTACACCTTC. V gene TRBV9 combines with J gene TRBJ1-2; possibly TRBD1 for D (5 bases). The CDR3 extends over 13 amino acids. V lost 2 bases, J lost 8 bases, and 13 bases lay in between. Germline CDR1 is SGDLS and CDR2 is YYNGEE.

This sequence joins TRBV11-3 and TRBJ2-7; 8 bases are a match to TRBD1. J lost 4 bases, V lost 2 bases, and 7 bases had no gene match. This CDR3 contains 15 residues. Per germline, CDR1 SGHNT and CDR2 YENEEA. The CDR3, as DNA: TGTGCCAGCAGCTTATACGGGACAGGCTCTTACGAGCAGTACTTC. Its protein product is CASSLYGTGSYEQYF.

The V call is TRBV30, the J call TRBJ2-2; perhaps TRBD2 as D (6 bases). Germline V gene sequence: CDR1 GTSNPN, CDR2 SVGIG (reference sequence). The CDR3 sequence is 14 residues long. With 3 bases removed from V and 4 bases from J, the gap between germline ends came to 12 bases. Here the CDR3 DNA reads TGTGCCTGGAGCCAGGGAGGATTCACCGGGGAGCTGTTTTTT. It yields the protein CAWSQGGFTGELFF.

The rearrangement uses TRBV28 and TRBJ1-1; TRBD1 aligns across 7 bases. The CDR3 is made up of 13 amino acids. The germline CDR1 and CDR2 sequences are MDHEN and SYDVKM. V was pared by 5 bases and J by 2 bases, with 2 bases of the junction left unmatched. The CDR3, as DNA: TGTGCCAGCAGTACAGGGGTTAACACTGAAGCTTTCTTT. Amino acids: CASSTGVNTEAFF.

The J gene is TRBJ2-7, the V gene TRBV10-3; 8 nucleotides line up with TRBD2. The J segment lost 2 bases and the V segment lost 4 bases, leaving 4 bases of the junction unmatched. CDR1 is ENHRY and CDR2 is SYGVKD in the germline V gene. The CDR3 spans 14 residues. The CDR3 region is CAISARLATYEQYF. The DNA of the CDR3 is TGTGCCATCAGTGCCCGACTAGCGACCTACGAGCAGTACTTC.

The chain couples TRBV10-3 to TRBJ1-2; D ambiguous. The germline V gene encodes CDR1 ENHRY and CDR2 SYGVKD. V was trimmed by 4 bases and J by 1 base, leaving 7 bases between them. The CDR3 totals 13 residues. CDR3 DNA: TGTGCCATCAGTGTTCAGTATAACTATGGCTACACCTTC. It translates to CAISVQYNYGYTF.

The chain joins TRBV5-1 to TRBJ2-7; 11 positions match TRBD1. V shed 4 bases, J shed 6 bases, and the junction held 3 bases outside the gene matches. The CDR3 is 13 amino acids. The germline gives CDR1 SGHRS, CDR2 YFSETQ. This CDR3 is CASSRGTGGEQYF. The CDR3, as DNA: TGCGCCAGCAGCAGGGGGACAGGGGGCGAGCAGTACTTC.

The V gene is TRBV7-9, the J gene TRBJ1-5, with TRBD1 matching 11 bases. After removal of 3 bases from V and 1 base from J, the junction contained 5 bases not matched to a gene. This CDR3 region has 17 residues. The V gene's germline CDR1 is SEHNR and CDR2 FQNEAQ (reference sequence). DNA of the CDR3: TGTGCCAGCAGCTTGGGGGACAGGGGGTTGAGCAATCAGCCCCAGCATTTT. Its translation is CASSLGDRGLSNQPQHF.

The chain carries TRBV19 and TRBJ2-3, with TRBD2 identical over 8 bases. This CDR3 comprises 18 residues. Germline V gives CDR1 LNHDA, CDR2 SQIVND (reference sequence). Trimming cost V 0 bases and J 4 bases; bases outside gene matches: 12. CDR3 sequence reads: CASSIDRYTGGQADTQYF. CDR3 coding DNA: TGTGCCAGTAGTATAGATCGATATACGGGGGGGCAGGCAGATACGCAGTATTTT.

The J gene is TRBJ1-2, the V gene TRBV6-5; D is unclear. The CDR3 has 14 amino acids. Germline loops: CDR1 MNHEY, CDR2 SVGAGI. The V gene lost 2 bases and the J gene lost 8 bases, with 15 bases spanning the gap. The CDR3 DNA reads as TGTGCCAGCAGTTACCTCCGGGAGGGCGTCGGCTACACCTTC. It encodes CASSYLREGVGYTF.

The gene calls are TRBV5-1 and TRBJ2-1, with D maybe TRBD2 (6 bases). This CDR3 is built from 14 residues. Per germline, CDR1 SGHRS and CDR2 YFSETQ. The V end lost 4 bases, the J end lost 2 bases, and 10 bases lay between the germline ends. For the CDR3, the DNA is TGCGCCAGCAGCCCGGAGGGAACCTACAATGAGCAGTTCTTC. It codes for CASSPEGTYNEQFF.

This clone was counted a single time. This chain connects TRBV18 to TRBJ1-5; TRBD1 matches at 7 bases. Per germline, CDR1 KGHSH and CDR2 LQKENI. V lost 3 bases to trimming and J lost 6 bases; unmatched junction nucleotides: 8. The CDR3 extends over 15 amino acids. The CDR3 here is CASSPTGDRGQPQHF. The CDR3 nucleotides are TGTGCCAGCTCACCCACAGGGGACAGAGGTCAGCCCCAGCATTTT.

The CDR3 loop is CASSYSNPGGQETQYF. CDR3 coding DNA: TGTGCCAGCAGTTACTCGAACCCGGGGGGACAAGAGACCCAGTACTTC. The chain couples TRBV6-5 to TRBJ2-5; 7 nucleotides line up with TRBD2. The ends lost 0 bases at V and 2 bases at J; junction bases unmatched: 6. Per germline, CDR1 MNHEY and CDR2 SVGAGI. The CDR3 is made up of 16 amino acids.

This rearrangement joins TRBV19 to TRBJ2-6; TRBD1 aligns across 9 bases. The germline V gene has CDR1 LNHDA and CDR2 SQIVND (reference sequence). The V and J ends lost 6 bases and 4 bases, in that order; junction bases with no gene match: 7. The CDR3 is made up of 16 amino acids. CDR3 loop: CASRSTGGAGANVLTF. The CDR3 DNA reads as TGTGCCAGTAGGTCGACAGGGGGTGCCGGGGCCAACGTCCTGACTTTC.

The rearrangement links TRBV2 to TRBJ1-2, with D perhaps matching TRBD1 (6 bases). The CDR3 runs to 12 residues. Germline V gene sequence: CDR1 SNHLY, CDR2 FYNNEI. The ends were cut back, 4 bases at V and 6 bases at J, with 9 bases in the middle. The CDR3 DNA follows: TGTGCCAGCAGTGCTCACAGGGATGGCTACACCTTC. Translating gives CASSAHRDGYTF. Combining the CDR3 with reference TRBV2 and TRBJ1-2 gives the whole variable domain EPEVTQTPSHQVTQMGQEVILRCVPISNHLYFYWYRQILGQKVEFLVSFYNNEISEKSEIFDDQFSVERPDGSNFTLKIRSTKLEDSAMYFCASSAHRDGYTFGSGTRLTVV.

The J gene is TRBJ1-6, the V gene TRBV7-3; 7 nucleotides align to TRBD1. CDR1 and CDR2 (germline): SGHTA, FQGTGA. V lost 4 bases and J lost 7; bases outside the gene matches: 4. The CDR3 totals 14 residues. CDR3 in DNA: TGTGCCAGCAGCTCCCCGGGACAGAATTCACCCCTCCACTTT. Its protein product is CASSSPGQNSPLHF.

The gene calls are TRBV6-6 and TRBJ2-5; D remains ambiguous. The V gene lost 3 bases and the J gene lost 5 bases, with 10 bases spanning the gap. This CDR3 has 13 residues. Germline-derived CDR1 and CDR2 are MNHNY and SVGAGI (reference sequence). The CDR3 DNA reads as TGTGCCAGCAGTTATCGGTGGGATGAGACCCAGTACTTC. Its translation is CASSYRWDETQYF.

The gene calls are TRBV19 and TRBJ1-1, with unresolved D. The V gene lost 7 bases and the J gene lost 1 base, with 13 bases spanning the gap. Germline V lookup: CDR1 LNHDA, CDR2 SQIVND (reference sequence). The CDR3 spans 14 residues. CDR3 coding DNA: TGTGCCAGTACCCAAGACCGGTCGAACACTGAAGCTTTCTTT. Translation gives CASTQDRSNTEAFF.

This clone is a singleton in its sample. The chain uses TRBV10-3 and TRBJ2-1; D is possibly TRBD1 or TRBD2 (5 bases each). CDR1 is ENHRY, CDR2 SYGVKD, per germline. The CDR3 consists of 12 residues. Trimming shortened V by 11 bases and J by 10 bases, and 18 bases separated the two germline ends. This chain's CDR3 is CAHSQRGEEQFF. The CDR3 bases are TGTGCCCACTCCCAGCGAGGGGAAGAGCAGTTCTTC.

The rearrangement uses TRBV19 and TRBJ2-3; D ambiguous. Trimming removed 3 bases at V and 7 bases at J, with 5 bases between. This CDR3 region has 11 residues. CDR1 is LNHDA and CDR2 is SQIVND in the germline V gene (reference sequence). The CDR3 is CASSMEHTQYF. CDR3 DNA sequence: TGTGCCAGTAGTATGGAGCATACGCAGTATTTT.

V and J are TRBV11-2 and TRBJ2-5, with 7 bases identical to TRBD2. Germline loops: CDR1 SGHAT, CDR2 FQNNGV. CDR3 size: 16 residues. V lost 5 bases to trimming and J lost 6 bases; unmatched junction nucleotides: 15. Here the CDR3 DNA reads TGTGCCAGCAGCGGGAGGGACTACCCCGTCATACAGACCCAGTACTTC. This gives the protein CASSGRDYPVIQTQYF.

This clone was counted once. This sequence joins TRBV18 and TRBJ1-6; D is unresolved. The CDR3 sequence is 14 residues long. Germline V lookup: CDR1 KGHSH, CDR2 LQKENI. The germline V and J ends were trimmed by 1 base and 5 bases, with 6 bases remaining between them. The chain's CDR3 is CASSPRGDNSPLHF. The CDR3 nucleotides are TGTGCCAGCTCACCACGGGGAGATAATTCACCCCTCCACTTT.

The chain carries TRBV2 and TRBJ1-4; D unresolved. Germline lookup yields CDR1 SNHLY and CDR2 FYNNEI. This CDR3 is built from 16 residues. V lost 1 base, J lost 2 bases, and 11 bases lay in between. CDR3 protein: CASSEVVVDTNEKLFF. CDR3 nucleotides: TGTGCCAGCAGTGAAGTGGTGGTGGACACTAATGAAAAACTGTTTTTT.

The V gene is TRBV2, the J gene TRBJ1-3; no clear D gene. V gave up 5 bases and J gave up 1 base, with 12 bases separating them. The CDR3 sequence is 15 residues long. Per the germline V gene, CDR1 is SNHLY and CDR2 is FYNNEI. CDR3 bases: TGTGCCAGCAGTCTTTCCCGTGGATCTGGAAACACCATATATTTT. Translating gives CASSLSRGSGNTIYF.

This rearrangement joins TRBV18 to TRBJ2-7; TRBD1 matches 10 bases. Germline V gene data show CDR1 as KGHSH and CDR2 as LQKENI. The V segment lost 1 base and the J segment 2 bases; nucleotides outside the gene matches: 8. The CDR3 totals 17 residues. CDR3 bases: TGTGCCAGCTCACCACTGTTGACAGGGGGCCAGACCTACGAGCAGTACTTC. This sequence encodes CASSPLLTGGQTYEQYF.

The chain couples TRBV5-1 to TRBJ2-2; 11 bases fit TRBD2. Germline CDR1 and CDR2: SGHRS and YFSETQ. V was pared by 0 bases and J by 6 bases, with 4 bases of the junction left unmatched. This CDR3 contains 16 residues. CDR3: CASSLVASGGSGELFF. The CDR3, as DNA: TGCGCCAGCAGCTTGGTGGCTAGCGGGGGGTCCGGGGAGCTGTTTTTT.

This clone is a singleton in its sample. The chain joins TRBV10-1 to TRBJ2-3; weak D call: TRBD2 (5 bases). Germline CDR1 WNHNN, CDR2 SYGVQD (reference sequence). The V end was cut by 0 bases, the J end by 5 bases, with 15 bases between. CDR3 length equals 16 residues. As DNA, the CDR3 is TGCGCCAGCAGTGAGTCCCCGGCGGCCCGGGGAGATACGCAGTATTTT. As protein: CASSESPAARGDTQYF.

The CDR3 region has the DNA TGTGCCAGCAGCCAAGAGGACAGGGATCAGGGTATCGAGCAGTACTTC. Protein product: CASSQEDRDQGIEQYF. This chain joins TRBV14 and TRBJ2-7; 8 nucleotides match TRBD1. This CDR3 contains 16 residues. Per the germline V gene, CDR1 is SGHDN and CDR2 is FVKESK. Trimming took 0 bases from V and 6 from J; bases not matched to a gene: 10.

CDR3 sequence: CASSTGLAGDNEQFF. The CDR3 DNA follows: TGCGCCAGCAGCACGGGACTAGCGGGGGACAATGAGCAGTTCTTC. The chain links TRBV5-1 to TRBJ2-1; TRBD2 aligns across 14 bases. The V gene's germline CDR1 is SGHRS and CDR2 YFSETQ. J gave up 5 bases and V 4 bases, and 2 bases lay outside the gene matches. This CDR3 is built from 15 residues.